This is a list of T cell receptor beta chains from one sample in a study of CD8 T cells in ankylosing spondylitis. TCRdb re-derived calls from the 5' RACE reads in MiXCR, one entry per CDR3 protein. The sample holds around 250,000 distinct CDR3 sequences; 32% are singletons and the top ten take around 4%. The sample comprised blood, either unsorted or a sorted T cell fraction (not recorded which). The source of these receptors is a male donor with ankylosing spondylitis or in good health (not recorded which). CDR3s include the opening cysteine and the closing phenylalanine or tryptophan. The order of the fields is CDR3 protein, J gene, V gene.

CDR3aa: CASSRYEQYF; j_gene: TRBJ2-7; v_gene: TRBV28
CDR3aa: CASSYRDGETQYF; j_gene: TRBJ2-5; v_gene: TRBV6-5
CDR3aa: CASSWGTAEEVDGYTF; j_gene: TRBJ1-2; v_gene: TRBV5-6
CDR3aa: CSARTRTGRHDSGANVLTF; j_gene: TRBJ2-6; v_gene: TRBV29-1
CDR3aa: CASSLNRPEDTQYF; j_gene: TRBJ2-3; v_gene: TRBV5-1
CDR3aa: CSVEDPGVTGELFF; j_gene: TRBJ2-2; v_gene: TRBV29-1
CDR3aa: CASSQSTGAETQYF; j_gene: TRBJ2-5; v_gene: TRBV4-1
CDR3aa: CASSPWDTHYEQYF; j_gene: TRBJ2-7; v_gene: TRBV4-1
CDR3aa: CASRTWLSYEQYF; j_gene: TRBJ2-7; v_gene: TRBV12-3/TRBV12-4
CDR3aa: CSARDQDGLAGADYQETQYF; j_gene: TRBJ2-5; v_gene: TRBV20-1
CDR3aa: CASSPWGFSNQPQHF; j_gene: TRBJ1-5; v_gene: TRBV5-6
CDR3aa: CASSLGKGQPQHF; j_gene: TRBJ1-5; v_gene: TRBV12-3/TRBV12-4
CDR3aa: CSARDRLAGPIEPQHF; j_gene: TRBJ1-5; v_gene: TRBV20-1
CDR3aa: CASSPGPTREQYF; j_gene: TRBJ2-7; v_gene: TRBV5-6
CDR3aa: CASSAGTGLRYEQYF; j_gene: TRBJ2-7; v_gene: TRBV6-2/TRBV6-3
CDR3aa: CASSSRTANTEAFF; j_gene: TRBJ1-1; v_gene: TRBV5-1
CDR3aa: CASRPRPGQGSFEQYF; j_gene: TRBJ2-7; v_gene: TRBV5-1
CDR3aa: CASCIPGTISYNEQFF; j_gene: TRBJ2-1; v_gene: TRBV28
CDR3aa: CASSRLPYNEQFF; j_gene: TRBJ2-1; v_gene: TRBV6-1
CDR3aa: CASSPSRDLNYEQYF; j_gene: TRBJ2-7; v_gene: TRBV18
CDR3aa: CASTSMGTPQYF; j_gene: TRBJ2-7; v_gene: TRBV12-3/TRBV12-4
CDR3aa: CASSSPGLADNTDTQYF; j_gene: TRBJ2-3; v_gene: TRBV7-9
CDR3aa: CASSSWTSSETQYF; j_gene: TRBJ2-5; v_gene: TRBV12-3/TRBV12-4
CDR3aa: CASSLQGRTEAFF; j_gene: TRBJ1-1; v_gene: TRBV5-1
CDR3aa: CASTQDSFTQYF; j_gene: TRBJ2-3; v_gene: TRBV7-9
CDR3aa: CASSPMGAQRGGYTF; j_gene: TRBJ1-2; v_gene: TRBV11-2
CDR3aa: CASSLARTENLYGYTF; j_gene: TRBJ1-2; v_gene: TRBV28
CDR3aa: CASSFPVKSNEQFF; j_gene: TRBJ2-1; v_gene: TRBV28